This TCR gamma chain was sequenced for a study of Vδ1+ human thymocytes. RNA was extracted from the cells and then reverse transcribed. CDR3 amplicons came from multiplex PCR with pooled V-gene forward and constant-region reverse primers. TCRdb reran clone calling via CATT on the multiplex PCR reads. The table lists 25,000 to 35,000 gamma-chain clones, 20% of them singletons, with under 2% in the top ten. After alphabeta T cell depletion, CD3+ Vdelta1+ Vdelta2- thymocytes were sorted. Purity of the sorted Vdelta1+ thymocytes ranged from roughly 98% to 99.6%. J lost 0 bases, V lost 4 bases, and 6 bases had no gene match. CDR3 length: 14 residues. Germline values: CDR1 EGSNGY, CDR2 YDSYNSKV. General study findings and limits: Highly polyclonal TRG and TRD repertoires with Gaussian CDR3 length distributions appeared in thymus. Bulk repertoire data may be misinterpreted because of unexpected Vdelta2 sequences. Despite high sort purity, roughly a fifth of thymic T cell receptor delta sequences were Vdelta2.

This clone was recorded a few times. Its antigen is still unknown. Other DNA sequences within the sample encode an identical CDR3. The rearrangement joins TRGV2 to TRGJ1 or TRGJ2. Material: Vdelta1+ gamma-delta thymocytes from the thymus. Subset reported: FACS-sorted CD3+ TCRalphabeta- TCRVdelta1+ TCRVdelta2- thymocytes. This sequence originates from a boy under two years old who had congenital heart surgery. Here the CDR3 reads CATWDGRNYYKKLF. As DNA, the CDR3 is TGTGCCACCTGGGATGGCCGGAATTATTATAAGAAACTCTTT.